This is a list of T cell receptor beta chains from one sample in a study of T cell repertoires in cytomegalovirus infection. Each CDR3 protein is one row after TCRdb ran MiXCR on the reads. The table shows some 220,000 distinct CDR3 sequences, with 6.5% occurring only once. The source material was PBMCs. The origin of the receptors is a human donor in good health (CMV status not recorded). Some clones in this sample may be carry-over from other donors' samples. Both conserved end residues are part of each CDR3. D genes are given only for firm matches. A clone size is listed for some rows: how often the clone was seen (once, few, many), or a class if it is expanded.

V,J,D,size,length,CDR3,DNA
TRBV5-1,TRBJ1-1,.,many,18,CASSWDKPPNPMNTEAFF,TGCGCCAGCAGCTGGGACAAACCTCCCAATCCTATGAACACTGAAGCTTTCTTT
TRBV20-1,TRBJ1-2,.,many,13,CSASSKSGYGYTF,TGCAGTGCTAGTTCAAAATCAGGATATGGCTACACCTTC
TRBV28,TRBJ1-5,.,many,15,CASSLEGSGNQPQHF,TGTGCCAGCAGTTTGGAAGGGTCGGGCAATCAGCCCCAGCATTTT
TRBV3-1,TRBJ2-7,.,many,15,CASSLPQGAFYEQYF,TGTGCCAGCAGTCTCCCTCAGGGAGCGTTCTACGAGCAGTACTTC
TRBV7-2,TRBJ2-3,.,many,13,CASSSLSSDTQYF,TGTGCCAGCAGCTCCCTGTCGTCAGATACGCAGTATTTT
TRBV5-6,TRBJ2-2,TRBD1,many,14,CASDRGPNTGELFF,TGTGCCAGCGACAGGGGGCCCAACACCGGGGAGCTGTTTTTT
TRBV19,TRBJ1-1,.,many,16,CASTVGPTIMNTEAFF,TGTGCCAGCACAGTGGGGCCTACAATCATGAACACTGAAGCTTTCTTT
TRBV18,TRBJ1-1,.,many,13,CASSPGRDTEAFF,TGTGCCAGCTCACCAGGGCGGGACACTGAAGCTTTCTTT
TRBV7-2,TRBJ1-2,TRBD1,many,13,CASSLGQSWGYTF,TGTGCCAGCAGCTTGGGACAGTCGTGGGGCTACACCTTC
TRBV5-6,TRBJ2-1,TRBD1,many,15,CASSWAGTGSNEQFF,TGTGCCAGCAGCTGGGCCGGGACAGGGAGCAATGAGCAGTTCTTC
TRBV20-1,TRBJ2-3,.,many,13,CSARARGAGTQYF,TGCAGTGCCAGGGCACGGGGGGCCGGTACGCAGTATTTT
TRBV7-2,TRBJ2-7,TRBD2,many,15,CASSPRTSGPYEQYF,TGTGCCAGCAGCCCTAGGACTAGCGGCCCCTACGAGCAGTACTTC
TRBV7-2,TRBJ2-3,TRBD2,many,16,CASSRASGGDTDTQYF,TGTGCCAGCAGCCGCGCCAGCGGGGGGGACACAGATACGCAGTATTTT
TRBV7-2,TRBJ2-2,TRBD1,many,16,CASISQGALNTGELFF,TGTGCCAGCATTTCACAGGGGGCGCTTAACACCGGGGAGCTGTTTTTT
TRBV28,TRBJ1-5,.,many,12,CASSFPGQPQHF,TGTGCCAGCAGTTTCCCGGGACAGCCCCAGCATTTT
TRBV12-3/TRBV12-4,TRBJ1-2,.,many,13,CASGATRVGGYTF,TGTGCCAGCGGGGCAACCCGGGTCGGTGGCTACACCTTC
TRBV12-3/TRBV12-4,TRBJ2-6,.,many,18,CASSLPTVPGPGANVLTF,TGTGCCAGCAGTCTCCCGACAGTGCCAGGCCCTGGGGCCAACGTCCTGACTTTC
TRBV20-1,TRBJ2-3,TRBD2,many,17,CSARDPGLAGGTDTQYF,TGCAGTGCTAGAGATCCAGGGCTAGCGGGGGGCACAGATACGCAGTATTTT
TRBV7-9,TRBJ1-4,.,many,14,CASSSLGAPEKLFF,TGTGCCAGCAGCTCTCTCGGCGCACCCGAAAAACTGTTTTTT
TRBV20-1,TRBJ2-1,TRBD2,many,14,CSAGGTSGGNEQFF,TGCAGTGCTGGGGGGACTAGCGGGGGAAATGAGCAGTTCTTC
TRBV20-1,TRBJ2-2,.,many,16,CSARDQRQGGTGELFF,TGCAGTGCTAGAGATCAGAGACAGGGAGGAACCGGGGAGCTGTTTTTT
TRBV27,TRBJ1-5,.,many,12,CASSELGRPQHF,TGTGCCAGCTCAGAATTGGGACGGCCCCAGCATTTT
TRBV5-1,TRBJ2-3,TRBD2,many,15,CASSLGSSGRDTQYF,TGCGCCAGCAGCTTGGGGTCTAGCGGGAGGGATACGCAGTATTTT
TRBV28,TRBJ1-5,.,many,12,CASSLYTQPQHF,TGTGCCAGCAGTTTATATACTCAGCCCCAGCATTTT
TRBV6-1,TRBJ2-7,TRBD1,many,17,CASSSLGPTGIGNEQYF,TGTGCCAGCAGTTCCCTTGGACCGACAGGGATAGGGAACGAGCAGTACTTC
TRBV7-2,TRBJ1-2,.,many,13,CASSNRQASGYTF,TGTGCCAGCAGCAACCGACAGGCGTCGGGCTACACCTTC
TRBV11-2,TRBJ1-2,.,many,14,CASSPTRTVYGYTF,TGTGCCAGCAGCCCAACCCGGACAGTCTATGGCTACACCTTC
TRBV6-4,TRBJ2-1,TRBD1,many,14,CASSSDRATGEQFF,TGTGCCAGCAGCAGCGACAGGGCTACTGGTGAGCAGTTCTTC
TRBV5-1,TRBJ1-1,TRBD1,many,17,CASSLTGTGMIWKEAFF,TGCGCCAGCAGCCTTACCGGGACAGGGATGATTTGGAAAGAAGCTTTCTTT
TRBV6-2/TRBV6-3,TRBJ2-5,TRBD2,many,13,CATIGPGRMSQYF,TGTGCCACCATAGGACCCGGGAGGATGTCCCAGTACTTC
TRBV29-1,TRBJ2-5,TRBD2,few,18,CSVDLPGLAGGAEETQYF,TGCAGCGTTGATTTACCGGGACTAGCGGGGGGGGCGGAGGAGACCCAGTACTTC
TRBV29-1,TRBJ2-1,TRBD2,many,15,CSVELAAGGYNEQFF,TGCAGCGTTGAACTGGCCGCGGGGGGGTACAATGAGCAGTTCTTC
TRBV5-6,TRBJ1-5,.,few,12,CASSSGPQPQHF,TGTGCCAGCAGCTCCGGGCCTCAGCCCCAGCATTTT
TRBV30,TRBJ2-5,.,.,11,CAGAAEETQYF,TGTGCCGGTGCAGCGGAAGAGACCCAGTACTTC
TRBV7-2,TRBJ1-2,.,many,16,CASSQGREAGGYGYTF,TGTGCCAGCAGTCAGGGACGGGAAGCAGGAGGCTATGGCTACACCTTC
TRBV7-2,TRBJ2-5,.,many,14,CASSLVGGQETQYF,TGTGCCAGCAGCTTAGTCGGGGGCCAAGAGACCCAGTACTTC
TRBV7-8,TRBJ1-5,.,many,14,CASSLGGRDQPQHF,TGTGCCAGCAGCTTAGGGGGGAGAGATCAGCCCCAGCATTTT
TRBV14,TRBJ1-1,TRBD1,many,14,CASSKSQGITEAFF,TGTGCCAGCAGCAAATCACAGGGGATCACTGAAGCTTTCTTT
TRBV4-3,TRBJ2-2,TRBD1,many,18,CASSHGFTGALNTGELFF,TGCGCCAGCAGCCACGGGTTTACAGGGGCTCTGAACACCGGGGAGCTGTTTTTT
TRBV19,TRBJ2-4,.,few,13,CASADRAKNIQYF,TGTGCCAGTGCCGACAGGGCCAAAAACATTCAGTACTTC
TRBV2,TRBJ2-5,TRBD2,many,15,CASTMERGEQETQYF,TGTGCCAGCACAATGGAGCGGGGGGAACAAGAGACCCAGTACTTC
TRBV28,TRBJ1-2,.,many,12,CASSWPTGGYTF,TGTGCCAGCAGTTGGCCGACGGGCGGCTACACCTTC